This entry is about one T cell receptor (beta chain). Its antigen is currently not known. No base-level quality is on record; no much larger clone is a single base apart. The record originates from a study of T cell changes during pregnancy in multiple sclerosis (dated by TCRdb to between 2018 and 2021). Regarding the research as a whole: The study looked at changes in the T cell repertoire across pregnancy in women with multiple sclerosis.

The germline V gene gives CDR1 as SNHLY and CDR2 as FYNNEI. V trim: 3 bases; J trim: 1 base; unmatched bases: 0. The CDR3 goes from the cysteine to the phenylalanine over 14 residues. The only DNA kept is the CDR3, 42 bases in frame from the first base. The library was generated by the immunoSEQ multiplex PCR assay. The clones in this table, taken by TCRdb from immuneACCESS, are in-frame only. Not every clone is retained; where verified, under half of the shortfall comes from an unresolved V gene, and the cause of the rest is unknown. For this sample there are 100,000 or so clones; about 93% appear just once. The ten largest make up around 0.99% of the sample.

The material was peripheral blood, obtained after pregnancy. The TCR was taken from a female donor with multiple sclerosis, enrolled in a pregnancy study. The chain links TRBV2 with TRBJ2-3; TRBD1 aligns with 8 central bases. The CDR3 is CASSEDRGTDTQYF. The DNA is as follows: TGTGCCAGCAGTGAGGACAGGGGCACAGATACGCAGTATTTT.